This TCR beta chain was profiled in a study of blood T cell repertoires in COVID-19. Study-wide background: Acute and convalescent COVID-19 specimens originated in the United States, Italy and Spain. PBMCs, B-cell-depleted T cells, or T cells were the source of the cDNA or gDNA that made up the material.

In the original analysis: Reference gene primer amplification gave nucleated cell count estimates. The table came from immunoSEQ multiplex PCR; TCRdb's copy has only in-frame clones and leaves some out. V and J calls and clone size follow that table, whereas D and trimming were derived from the DNA. The data show around 230,000 clones, around four fifths seen once. J lost 0 bases, V lost 1 base, and 4 bases had no gene match. This CDR3 has 18 amino acids. Germline V CDR1 and CDR2: MGHDK, SYGVNS. The TCR originated in a woman between 45 and 65 years old with acute or convalescent COVID-19. The chain recombines TRBV25-1 with TRBJ2-2; TRBD2 matches at 11 bases. Sequencing was performed on peripheral blood. The CDR3 reads CASSESRLAGTNTGELFF. The DNA of the CDR3 is TGTGCCAGCAGTGAATCCCGACTAGCGGGAACGAACACCGGGGAGCTGTTTTTT. The whole variable domain, filled in from reference TRBV25-1 and TRBJ2-2, reads EADIYQTPRYLVIGTGKKITLECSQTMGHDKMYWYQQDPGMELHLIHYSYGVNSTEKGDLSSESTVSRIRTEHFPLTLESARPSHTSQYLCASSESRLAGTNTGELFFGEGSRLTVL.